A selection of T cell receptor beta chains follows, all from one sample in a study of blood T cell repertoires in COVID-19. Assay: immunoSEQ multiplex PCR; the TCRdb copy retains only in-frame clones and omits some. The sample includes about 100,000 clones, 70% to 90% of them seen just once. Material: peripheral blood. Receptors originate from a human donor with COVID-19, enrolled during active disease. The donor label of this sample is uncertain. The CDR3 runs from the conserved cysteine through the conserved F or W. The D gene is left open where the match is weak. Part of the rows lack a size; the others show once, few, many or a class for expanded clones.

-,TRBJ2-7,-,TRBV28,TGTGCCAGCAGTTTGGGGGGGGCCACTTACGAGCAGTACTTC,CASSLGGATYEQYF
-,TRBJ2-3,-,TRBV13,TGTGCCAGCAGCTCCACCACTGGGGGCGGGGATACGCAGTATTTT,CASSSTTGGGDTQYF
-,TRBJ1-2,TRBD1,TRBV6-5,TGTGCCAGCAGTTGGGACAGGGGGCTTAATGGCTACACCTTC,CASSWDRGLNGYTF
-,TRBJ1-3,-,TRBV7-2,TGTGCCAGCAGCTTAATCCGGTGGCGGAACACCATATATTTT,CASSLIRWRNTIYF
-,TRBJ1-1,TRBD1,TRBV11-2,TGTGCCAGCAGCCGCTGGACAGGTGGAGGGAACACTGAAGCTTTCTTT,CASSRWTGGGNTEAFF
-,TRBJ2-2,-,TRBV5-1,TGCGCCAGCAGCTTCTTTGCGGCAGCCACCGGGGAGCTGTTTTTT,CASSFFAAATGELFF
-,TRBJ1-5,TRBD1,TRBV19,TGTGCCAGTAGTATCCCAACAGGGGGCTTGAGCAATCAGCCCCAGCATTTT,CASSIPTGGLSNQPQHF
-,TRBJ2-7,-,TRBV2,TGTGCCAGCAGTGGAGGACGGGAGTACGAGCAGTACTTC,CASSGGREYEQYF
-,TRBJ2-5,TRBD2,TRBV11-2,TGTGCCAGCACGACTAGCGGGGGGATAGAGACCCAGTACTTC,CASTTSGGIETQYF
-,TRBJ2-2,TRBD2,TRBV6-5,TGTGCCAGCAGTTACAAACTAGCGGGAGCCACCGGGGAGCTGTTTTTT,CASSYKLAGATGELFF
-,TRBJ2-7,TRBD1,TRBV19,TGTGCCAGTAGAGGGACAGGGGGGACCTACGAGCAGTACTTC,CASRGTGGTYEQYF
-,TRBJ2-5,-,TRBV7-9,TGTGCCAGCAGCTTGGGTGGGGGCGACCAGGGGACCCAGTACTTC,CASSLGGGDQGTQYF
-,TRBJ1-1,TRBD1,TRBV5-1,TGCGCCAGCAGCCCGAGCCCTGGACAGGCGAGCTTCTTT,CASSPSPGQASFF
-,TRBJ1-5,TRBD1,TRBV3-1/TRBV3-2,TGTGCCAGCAGCCAAGGGACAGGCCACAATCAGCCCCAGCATTTT,CASSQGTGHNQPQHF
-,TRBJ1-1,TRBD1,TRBV6-6,TGTGCCAGCAGTTACGGGCAGGGGGGCACTGAAGCTTTCTTT,CASSYGQGGTEAFF
once,TRBJ1-2,TRBD1,TRBV18,TGTGCCAGCTCACCGCGACAGGGGGCGGACTATGGCTACACCTTC,CASSPRQGADYGYTF
few,TRBJ2-2,-,TRBV7-3,TGTGCCAGCAGCCCCCAGGGGCTGAACACCGGGGAGCTGTTTTTT,CASSPQGLNTGELFF
once,TRBJ1-1,TRBD1,TRBV6-6,TGTGCCAGCAATAACATGGGACAGGGGAACACTGAAGCTTTCTTT,CASNNMGQGNTEAFF
-,TRBJ2-7,TRBD1,TRBV4-1,TGCGCCAGCAGTCTAACGACAGGGTCGTATGAGCAGTACTTC,CASSLTTGSYEQYF
once,TRBJ2-5,TRBD1,TRBV2,TGTGCCAGCTCCCCGGGACAGGGTTGGGAGACCCAGTACTTC,CASSPGQGWETQYF
-,TRBJ1-2,TRBD1,TRBV27,TGTGCCAGCAGTTCGACAGGTGGGACAGGGGAAGGCTACACCTTC,CASSSTGGTGEGYTF
-,TRBJ2-7,-,TRBV6-5,TGTGCCAGCAGAATGGCAGGGGCGGAGGTCTACGAGCAGTACTTC,CASRMAGAEVYEQYF
-,TRBJ2-5,TRBD2,TRBV7-9,TGTGCCAGCAGCAAAAGGCAGGGACTAGTGGAGACCCAGTACTTC,CASSKRQGLVETQYF
-,TRBJ1-6,TRBD1,TRBV6-1,TGTGCCAGCAGTGTATACAGGGGGCTCGATAATTCACCCCTCCACTTT,CASSVYRGLDNSPLHF
-,TRBJ2-7,-,TRBV18,TGTGCCAGCTCGTCCTCCGGGAGCTCCTACGAGCAGTACTTC,CASSSSGSSYEQYF
-,TRBJ1-3,-,TRBV3-1/TRBV3-2,TGTGCCAGCAGCCAAGAAGCAAGCCCCTCTGGAAACACCATATATTTT,CASSQEASPSGNTIYF
-,TRBJ1-3,-,TRBV6-5,TGTGCCAGCAGACGACAGGCCTCTGGAAACACCATATATTTT,CASRRQASGNTIYF
-,TRBJ1-5,-,TRBV4-1,TGCGCCAGCAGGAGAGGGTTCCCGGGAGGCAGTCAGCCCCAGCATTTT,CASRRGFPGGSQPQHF
once,TRBJ1-5,-,TRBV6-4,TGTGCCAGCAGTGATCGCCAGACAGGACTTGGCAATCAGCCCCAGCATTTT,CASSDRQTGLGNQPQHF
-,TRBJ2-7,-,TRBV5-6,TGTGCCAGCAGCTGGTCCGGTAACTACGAGCAGTACTTC,CASSWSGNYEQYF
-,TRBJ1-2,TRBD1,TRBV19,TGTGCCAGTAGTTTGGACAGGGGTCACTATGGCTACACCTTC,CASSLDRGHYGYTF
once,TRBJ1-4,-,TRBV7-2,TGTGCCAGCAGCTTAGATCTCGGGGGATTTAATGAAAAACTGTTTTTT,CASSLDLGGFNEKLFF
-,TRBJ1-6,-,TRBV3-1/TRBV3-2,TGTGCCAGCAGCCAAGCTGAGGGAAGCTCCTATAATTCACCCCTCCACTTT,CASSQAEGSSYNSPLHF
-,TRBJ2-1,TRBD1,TRBV4-1,TGCGCCAGCAGCCACCCGGGACAGGGGGCAGGCGAGCAGTTCTTC,CASSHPGQGAGEQFF
-,TRBJ1-1,-,TRBV7-2,TGTGCCAGCAGCTTAGTCCCGGGACAAATTATGAACACTGAAGCTTTCTTT,CASSLVPGQIMNTEAFF
-,TRBJ2-2,-,TRBV9,TGTGCCAGCAGCGTGAAGCCCTTACTGGGGAGTCATACCGGGGAGCTGTTTTTT,CASSVKPLLGSHTGELFF
-,TRBJ2-7,TRBD2,TRBV10-1,TGCGCCAGCAGTGAGGCGGGGGGCTCTCCGCTTTACGAGCAGTACTTC,CASSEAGGSPLYEQYF
-,TRBJ1-2,-,TRBV6-1,TGTGCCAGCAGTGTCGGGGGTTTGACCCGTGTCTATGGCTACACCTTC,CASSVGGLTRVYGYTF
-,TRBJ1-5,-,TRBV12-3/TRBV12-4,TGTGCCAGCAAAACAGGTCCCCAGCCCCAGCATTTT,CASKTGPQPQHF